A single sample gave rise to the 31 T cell receptor beta chains below, sequenced in a study of blood T cell repertoires in COVID-19. Generated by immunoSEQ multiplex PCR, the TCRdb table keeps only in-frame clones and is missing some. This table holds more than 350,000 clones, approximately 88% found once. The sample taken for sequencing was peripheral blood. Source of these receptors: a woman between 25 and 40 years old with COVID-19, enrolled during active disease.

The V gene is TRBV2, the J gene TRBJ2-7; D may be TRBD1 (6 bases). This CDR3 has 14 amino acids. V gave up 2 bases and J gave up 3 bases, with 11 bases separating them. In germline, CDR1 is SNHLY, CDR2 FYNNEI. CDR3 loop: CASSETQQGYEQYV. The CDR3 nucleotides are TGTGCCAGCAGTGAAACCCAACAGGGCTACGAGCAGTACGTC.

Turning to this clone: Other DNA sequences in this sample translate to the same CDR3. The V call is TRBV4-3, the J call TRBJ1-2; the match to TRBD1 covers 7 bases. Germline V lookup: CDR1 LGHNA, CDR2 YSLEER. The ends lost 0 bases at V and 2 bases at J; junction bases unmatched: 3. The CDR3 consists of 15 residues. CDR3 amino acids: CASSQEGTANYGYTF. The CDR3 region has the DNA TGCGCCAGCAGCCAAGAGGGGACAGCGAACTATGGCTACACCTTC.

The chain combines TRBV7-2 with TRBJ1-2; TRBD1 matches at 9 bases. The V segment lost 5 bases and the J segment 6 bases; nucleotides outside the gene matches: 4. Germline V CDR1 and CDR2: SGHTA, FQGNSA. The CDR3 length is 13 residues. CDR3 loop: CASSPRDRDGYTF. CDR3 in DNA: TGTGCCAGCAGCCCCCGGGACAGGGATGGCTACACCTTC.

This chain uses TRBV7-9 with TRBJ1-2; D is undetermined. Trimming removed 5 bases at V and 8 bases at J, with 15 bases between. Germline V CDR1 and CDR2: SEHNR, FQNEAQ (reference sequence). The CDR3 length is 13 residues. Here the CDR3 DNA reads TGTGCCAGCAGCCCCGTGAATATAGAAGGCTACACCTTC. It yields the protein CASSPVNIEGYTF.

The DNA for the CDR3 is TGTGCCAGCAGCTTCCAGTATACAGGGGCGGGTAATGAAAAACTGTTTTTT. It yields the protein CASSFQYTGAGNEKLFF. The rearrangement links TRBV5-8 to TRBJ1-4, with TRBD1 matching over 7 bases. The CDR3 is made up of 17 amino acids. J lost 4 bases, V lost 2 bases, and 11 bases had no gene match. Germline CDR1 SGHTS, CDR2 YDEGEE.

This chain links TRBV4-2 with TRBJ2-2; weak D call: TRBD1 (6 bases). The germline V gene encodes CDR1 LGHNA and CDR2 YNFKEQ. This CDR3 has 16 amino acids. V lost 6 bases to trimming and J lost 2 bases, with 16 bases between them. CDR3 in amino acids: CASSSPVQGNTGELFF. The CDR3 DNA sequence: TGTGCCAGCAGTTCTCCGGTACAGGGAAACACCGGGGAGCTGTTTTTT.

J is TRBJ2-7 and V is TRBV18; a possible D gene is TRBD1 (6 bases). Germline-derived CDR1 and CDR2 are KGHSH and LQKENI. This CDR3 has 14 amino acids. Trimming removed 3 bases at V and 7 bases at J, with 16 bases between. Here the CDR3 reads CASSPQDSNFEQYV. The CDR3 DNA reads TGTGCCAGCTCACCCCAGGACAGTAATTTTGAGCAGTACGTC.

This clone was recorded at least ten times. V usage is TRBV13 and J usage is TRBJ2-1; 13 bases match TRBD2. With V trimmed by 4 bases and J by 5 bases, 5 bases remained unmatched. Germline V gene lookup returns CDR1 PRHDT and CDR2 FYEKMQ (reference sequence). The CDR3 is 16 residues long. This CDR3 reads CASSSTGLAGNNEQFF. The CDR3 DNA is TGTGCCAGCAGCTCCACGGGACTAGCGGGAAACAATGAGCAGTTCTTC.

The chain is built from TRBV28 and TRBJ1-6, with D possibly matching TRBD1 (6 bases). The V and J ends lost 5 bases and 7 bases respectively, with 18 bases between them. The CDR3 loop spans 16 amino acids. Germline-derived CDR1 and CDR2 are MDHEN and SYDVKM. The CDR3 reads CASSPDSLTRNSPLHF. For the CDR3, the DNA is TGTGCCAGCAGTCCGGACAGTTTGACTCGGAATTCACCCCTCCACTTT.

The chain carries TRBV9 and TRBJ2-5; D may be TRBD2 (7 bases). Germline V gene sequence: CDR1 SGDLS, CDR2 YYNGEE. The CDR3 loop spans 14 amino acids. The V gene lost 0 bases and the J gene lost 7 bases, with 13 bases spanning the gap. The CDR3 sequence: CASSVVEGGGTQYF. The CDR3 nucleotides read TGTGCCAGCAGCGTAGTCGAAGGGGGGGGGACCCAGTACTTC.

V and J are TRBV2 and TRBJ2-5; the D is unclear. Trimming stripped 6 bases from V and 5 bases from J, with 7 bases between. The germline gives CDR1 SNHLY, CDR2 FYNNEI. The CDR3 loop spans 11 amino acids. Here the CDR3 DNA reads TGTGCCAGCAGGACCGGGGAGACCCAGTACTTC. Translation gives CASRTGETQYF.

The V gene is TRBV28, the J gene TRBJ2-7, with 7 positions matching TRBD1. The CDR3 is made up of 16 amino acids. Germline V CDR1 and CDR2: MDHEN, SYDVKM. After removal of 6 bases from V and 0 bases from J, the junction contained 11 bases not matched to a gene. The CDR3 region is CASSPRGQKGSYEQYF. CDR3 DNA sequence: TGTGCCAGCAGCCCACGGGGACAGAAAGGCTCCTACGAGCAGTACTTC.

V usage is TRBV5-4 and J usage is TRBJ2-1, with 9 bases aligning to TRBD1. This CDR3 contains 15 residues. V shed 4 bases and J 4 bases; nucleotides not matched to a gene: 6. The germline gives CDR1 SGHNT, CDR2 YYREEE (reference sequence). This chain's CDR3 is CASSLGGQGYNEQFF. CDR3 DNA: TGTGCCAGCAGCCTCGGGGGACAGGGATACAATGAGCAGTTCTTC.

This clone showed up just once. The chain joins TRBV5-4 to TRBJ1-2; a possible D gene is TRBD1 (5 bases). The CDR3 contains 13 residues. The ends were cut back, 5 bases at V and 1 base at J, with 9 bases in the middle. Per germline, CDR1 SGHNT and CDR2 YYREEE (reference sequence). CDR3 DNA: TGTGCCAGCAGGGGGGGAGATAACTATGGCTACACCTTC. Protein: CASRGGDNYGYTF.

The chain has TRBV10-2 and TRBJ2-5; the D gene could be TRBD1 or TRBD2 (10 bases each). Trimming shortened V by 0 bases and J by 4 bases, and 27 bases separated the two germline ends. The CDR3 is made up of 20 amino acids. The germline CDR1 and CDR2 sequences are WSHSY and SAAADI. CDR3: CASSESRTGGGTSARETQYF. DNA of the CDR3: TGCGCCAGCAGTGAGTCTCGGACAGGGGGGGGGACTAGCGCCAGAGAGACCCAGTACTTC.

The CDR3 protein is CASSSRDRVNEQFF. As DNA, the CDR3 is TGCGCCAGCAGCTCTCGGGACAGGGTCAATGAGCAGTTCTTC. The chain uses TRBV5-1 and TRBJ2-1; 9 nucleotides align to TRBD1. The CDR3 consists of 14 residues. The germline V gene encodes CDR1 SGHRS and CDR2 YFSETQ. The trim removed 3 bases at V and 6 bases at J, leaving 4 bases unmatched.

V and J are TRBV10-3 and TRBJ1-6, with a tentative D call TRBD1 (6 bases). The V end was cut by 4 bases, the J end by 4 bases, with 17 bases between. Germline loops: CDR1 ENHRY, CDR2 SYGVKD. The CDR3 loop spans 17 amino acids. The CDR3 here is CAISVGEGTTYNSPLHF. CDR3 coding DNA: TGTGCCATCAGTGTTGGGGAAGGGACAACTTATAATTCACCCCTCCACTTT.

The chain combines TRBV3-1 (or the pseudogene TRBV3-2) with TRBJ1-3, with TRBD1 matching over 8 bases. CDR1 and CDR2 (germline): LGHDT, YNNKEL (reference sequence). The CDR3 spans 16 residues. The ends lost 4 bases at V and 1 base at J; junction bases unmatched: 6. The CDR3 here is CASSRTGRLSGNTIYF. CDR3 nucleotide sequence: TGTGCCAGCAGCCGGACAGGGAGATTATCTGGAAACACCATATATTTT.

The chain is built from TRBV5-1 and TRBJ1-2; tentative D call: TRBD1 (6 bases). V lost 4 bases, J lost 3 bases, and 19 bases lay in between. The germline CDR1 and CDR2 sequences are SGHRS and YFSETQ. This CDR3 region has 16 residues. CDR3 amino acids: CASSPGLGARDYGYTF. CDR3 nucleotide sequence: TGCGCCAGCAGCCCTGGGTTGGGGGCGCGCGACTATGGCTACACCTTC. Based on the CDR3 plus reference TRBV5-1 and TRBJ1-2, the full variable domain is KAGVTQTPRYLIKTRGQQVTLSCSPISGHRSVSWYQQTPGQGLQFLFEYFSETQRNKGNFPGRFSGRQFSNSRSEMNVSTLELGDSALYLCASSPGLGARDYGYTFGSGTRLTVV.

The chain recombines TRBV5-4 with TRBJ1-1; 7 nucleotides line up with TRBD1. V shed 1 base and J 2 bases; nucleotides not matched to a gene: 8. The CDR3 is made up of 16 amino acids. The germline CDR1 and CDR2 sequences are SGHNT and YYREEE (reference sequence). Here the CDR3 reads CASSLMQGVRNTEAFF. The CDR3 nucleotides read TGTGCCAGCAGCTTGATGCAGGGGGTACGCAACACTGAAGCTTTCTTT.

The V gene is TRBV9, the J gene TRBJ2-3; 11 bases line up with TRBD2. The junction had 7 bases not matched to a gene; V was cut back by 3 bases and J by 4 bases. Germline CDR1 SGDLS, CDR2 YYNGEE. The CDR3 totals 16 residues. This chain's CDR3 is CASSERLAGRADTQYF. DNA for the CDR3: TGTGCCAGCAGCGAGCGACTAGCGGGAAGGGCAGATACGCAGTATTTT.

This rearrangement joins TRBV5-6 to TRBJ1-1; D gene ambiguous. The V end lost 0 bases, the J end lost 3 bases, and 9 bases lay between the germline ends. This CDR3 contains 14 residues. Germline CDR1 and CDR2: SGHDT and YYEEEE. CDR3 in amino acids: CASSLGPSDTEAFF. The CDR3 coding sequence is TGTGCCAGCAGCTTGGGACCGAGCGACACTGAAGCTTTCTTT.

The J gene is TRBJ2-3, the V gene TRBV9; no clear D gene. In germline, CDR1 is SGDLS, CDR2 YYNGEE. CDR3 length: 13 amino acids. The V and J ends lost 9 bases and 3 bases respectively, with 14 bases between them. CDR3: CATGSEMTDTQYF. In nucleotides, the CDR3 is TGTGCCACCGGGTCGGAGATGACAGATACGCAGTATTTT.

This chain connects TRBV19 to TRBJ1-2, with 9 bases identical to TRBD1. The length of the CDR3 is 15 residues. The germline CDR1 and CDR2 sequences are LNHDA and SQIVND (reference sequence). Germline trimming cut 6 bases from V and 7 bases from J; bases unmatched to any gene: 12. The CDR3 region is CASSHTGQGGGGYTF. CDR3 bases: TGTGCCAGTAGCCACACGGGACAGGGTGGAGGTGGCTACACCTTC.

The rearrangement uses TRBV5-1 and TRBJ2-3; 8 nucleotides align to TRBD2. The V gene end was trimmed by 7 bases and the J gene end by 6 bases; junction bases not matched to a gene: 10. The V gene's germline CDR1 is SGHRS and CDR2 YFSETQ. CDR3 length equals 14 residues. CDR3 in DNA: TGCGCCAGCTTCGGGAGGGCCCCGGGGGATACGCAGTATTTT. It codes for CASFGRAPGDTQYF.

The rearrangement uses TRBV10-1 and TRBJ2-5; 9 bases map to TRBD1. The germline V gene encodes CDR1 WNHNN and CDR2 SYGVQD (reference sequence). J gave up 3 bases and V 0 bases, and 2 bases lay outside the gene matches. CDR3 length: 15 amino acids. CDR3 residues: CASSESWTGEETQYF. CDR3 DNA sequence: TGCGCCAGCAGTGAGTCCTGGACAGGGGAAGAGACCCAGTACTTC.

The chain links TRBV5-8 to TRBJ2-1; TRBD2 matches 14 bases. The V gene's germline CDR1 is SGHTS and CDR2 YDEGEE. The V gene end was trimmed by 2 bases and the J gene end by 7 bases; junction bases not matched to a gene: 14. The CDR3 is 19 amino acids. This CDR3 is CASSLLTFTGTSGSNEQFF. Here the CDR3 DNA reads TGTGCCAGCAGCTTACTAACATTTACCGGGACTAGCGGGAGTAATGAGCAGTTCTTC.

J is TRBJ2-2 and V is TRBV7-8, with TRBD1 matching over 8 bases. Germline V gene sequence: CDR1 SGHVS, CDR2 FQNEAQ. There are 14 residues in the CDR3. Germline trimming cut 2 bases from V and 8 bases from J; bases unmatched to any gene: 4. CDR3 sequence reads: CASSLRRGLGELFF. CDR3 coding DNA: TGTGCCAGCAGCTTACGCAGGGGGCTGGGGGAGCTGTTTTTT.

This clone was detected once. The chain combines TRBV11-3 with TRBJ2-3, with a tentative D call TRBD1 (5 bases). The CDR3 contains 15 residues. The germline CDR1 and CDR2 sequences are SGHNT and YENEEA. V gave up 1 base and J gave up 2 bases, with 10 bases separating them. CDR3 nucleotide sequence: TGTGCCAGCAGCTTAGGTAACAGGATCACAGATACGCAGTATTTT. Its protein is CASSLGNRITDTQYF.

The chain couples TRBV7-2 to TRBJ2-1; D is undetermined. Germline loops: CDR1 SGHTA, CDR2 FQGNSA. CDR3 length equals 13 residues. The germline V and J ends were trimmed by 5 bases and 4 bases, with 9 bases remaining between them. CDR3 nucleotide sequence: TGTGCCAGCAGCCCGGAGTTTTACAATGAGCAGTTCTTC. Amino acid sequence: CASSPEFYNEQFF. The full variable domain, in which reference TRBV7-2 and TRBJ2-1 provide the parts outside the CDR3, is GAGVSQSPSNKVTEKGKDVELRCDPISGHTALYWYRQSLGQGLEFLIYFQGNSAPDKSGLPSDRFSAERTGGSVSTLTIQRTQQEDSAVYLCASSPEFYNEQFFGPGTRLTVL.

The chain combines TRBV10-2 with TRBJ2-1; 7 nucleotides align to TRBD1. V shed 7 bases and J 7 bases; nucleotides not matched to a gene: 4. CDR1 and CDR2 (germline): WSHSY, SAAADI. The CDR3 totals 12 residues. DNA for the CDR3: TGCGCCAGCACCATGACAGGGAATGAGCAGTTCTTC. It codes for CASTMTGNEQFF.